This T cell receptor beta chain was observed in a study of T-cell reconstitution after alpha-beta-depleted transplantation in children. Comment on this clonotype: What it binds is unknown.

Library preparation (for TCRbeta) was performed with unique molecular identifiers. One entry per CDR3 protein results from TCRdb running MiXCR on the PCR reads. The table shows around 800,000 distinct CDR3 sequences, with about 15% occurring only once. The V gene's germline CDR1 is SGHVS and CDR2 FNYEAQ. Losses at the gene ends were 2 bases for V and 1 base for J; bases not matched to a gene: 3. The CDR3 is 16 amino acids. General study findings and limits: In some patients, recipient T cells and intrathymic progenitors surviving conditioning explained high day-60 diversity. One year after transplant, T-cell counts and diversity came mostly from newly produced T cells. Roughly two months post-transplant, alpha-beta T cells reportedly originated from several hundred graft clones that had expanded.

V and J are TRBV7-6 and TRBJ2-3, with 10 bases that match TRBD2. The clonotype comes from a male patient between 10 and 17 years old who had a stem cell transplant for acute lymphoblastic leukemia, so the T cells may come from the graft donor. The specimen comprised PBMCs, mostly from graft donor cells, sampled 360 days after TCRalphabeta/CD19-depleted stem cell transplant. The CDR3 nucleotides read TGTGCCAGCAGCTTATTAGCGGGAGGACGCACAGATACGCAGTATTTT. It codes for CASSLLAGGRTDTQYF.